The rows below give T cell receptor beta chains drawn from one sample of a study of T cells in Graves' hyperthyroidism and ophthalmopathy. One entry per CDR3 protein results from TCRdb running MiXCR on the multiplex PCR reads. This sample has fewer than 55,000 distinct CDR3 sequences, with less than 65% found just once. Material for sequencing was peripheral blood or thyroid tissue (not recorded which). Receptors originate from a man aged 18-30 years with Graves' hyperthyroidism. The CDR3 runs from the conserved cysteine through the conserved F or W. The D gene is left open where the match is weak. Clone size is shown for a subset of rows, as once, few, many or a class of expanded clone.

v_call: TRBV9
clone_size: once
j_call: TRBJ2-2
d_call: TRBD2
cdr3_aa: CASSVGGTSGYGELFF
cdr3_nt: TGTGCCAGCAGCGTAGGGGGGACTAGCGGTTACGGGGAGCTGTTTTTT

v_call: TRBV6-1
clone_size: many
j_call: TRBJ2-7
d_call: TRBD1
cdr3_aa: CASSAFRDRDEQYF
cdr3_nt: TGTGCCAGCAGTGCGTTCCGGGACAGGGACGAGCAGTACTTC

v_call: TRBV5-1
clone_size: many
j_call: TRBJ1-4
d_call: TRBD1
cdr3_aa: CASSTEQGGEKLFF
cdr3_nt: TGCGCCAGCAGCACTGAACAGGGGGGAGAAAAACTGTTTTTT

v_call: TRBV19
clone_size: NA
j_call: TRBJ2-7
d_call: NA
cdr3_aa: CASSTLPGTATYEQYF
cdr3_nt: TGTGCCAGTAGTACCCTCCCCGGAACGGCTACCTACGAGCAGTACTTC

v_call: TRBV20-1
clone_size: NA
j_call: TRBJ1-4
d_call: NA
cdr3_aa: CSARSRMNEKLFF
cdr3_nt: TGCAGTGCTAGGTCCAGGATGAATGAAAAACTGTTTTTT

v_call: TRBV4-2
clone_size: many
j_call: TRBJ1-6
d_call: TRBD1
cdr3_aa: CASSQDRGTFRSPLHF
cdr3_nt: TGTGCCAGCAGCCAAGACAGGGGGACGTTCCGTTCACCCCTCCACTTT

v_call: TRBV7-9
clone_size: once
j_call: TRBJ2-5
d_call: TRBD1
cdr3_aa: CASVPQGANGETQYF
cdr3_nt: TGTGCCAGCGTACCACAGGGGGCTAATGGAGAGACCCAGTACTTC

v_call: TRBV13
clone_size: NA
j_call: TRBJ2-5
d_call: TRBD1
cdr3_aa: CASSSTGGAGETQYF
cdr3_nt: TGTGCCAGCAGCTCGACAGGGGGCGCAGGAGAGACCCAGTACTTC

v_call: TRBV7-2
clone_size: NA
j_call: TRBJ2-7
d_call: TRBD2
cdr3_aa: CASSYTLAGVFYEQYF
cdr3_nt: TGTGCCAGCAGTTACACCCTAGCGGGAGTTTTCTACGAGCAGTACTTC

v_call: TRBV20-1
clone_size: many
j_call: TRBJ2-2
d_call: TRBD1
cdr3_aa: CSASFRGSTGELFF
cdr3_nt: TGCAGTGCTTCCTTCAGGGGGTCCACCGGGGAGCTGTTTTTT

v_call: TRBV9
clone_size: NA
j_call: TRBJ1-1
d_call: TRBD1
cdr3_aa: CASSPSDRTFEAFF
cdr3_nt: TGTGCCAGCAGCCCCTCGGACAGGACCTTTGAAGCTTTCTTT

v_call: TRBV7-6
clone_size: NA
j_call: TRBJ2-1
d_call: NA
cdr3_aa: CASSLDYNEQFF
cdr3_nt: TGTGCCAGCAGCTTAGATTACAATGAGCAGTTCTTC

v_call: TRBV29-1
clone_size: NA
j_call: TRBJ2-5
d_call: NA
cdr3_aa: CSSLADRPLKAQYF
cdr3_nt: TGCAGCAGTTTAGCGGACAGGCCCCTGAAGGCCCAGTACTTC

v_call: TRBV2
clone_size: NA
j_call: TRBJ1-5
d_call: NA
cdr3_aa: CASKRGDQPQHF
cdr3_nt: TGTGCCAGCAAACGAGGTGATCAGCCCCAGCATTTT

v_call: TRBV4-2
clone_size: NA
j_call: TRBJ1-2
d_call: NA
cdr3_aa: CASSTLAGNYGYTF
cdr3_nt: TGTGCCAGCAGTACACTAGCGGGAAACTATGGCTACACCTTC

v_call: TRBV5-4
clone_size: NA
j_call: TRBJ1-1
d_call: TRBD1
cdr3_aa: CASSPQGEDTEAFF
cdr3_nt: TGTGCCAGCAGCCCACAGGGGGAGGACACTGAAGCTTTCTTT

v_call: TRBV5-1
clone_size: many
j_call: TRBJ2-2
d_call: NA
cdr3_aa: CASSSDTSTGELFF
cdr3_nt: TGCGCCAGCAGCTCTGACACGTCCACCGGGGAGCTGTTTTTT

v_call: TRBV15
clone_size: few
j_call: TRBJ2-7
d_call: NA
cdr3_aa: CATSRADRGVHSYEQYF
cdr3_nt: TGTGCCACCAGCAGAGCCGATAGGGGGGTACACTCCTACGAGCAGTACTTC

v_call: TRBV12-3/TRBV12-4
clone_size: NA
j_call: TRBJ1-6
d_call: TRBD1
cdr3_aa: CASRVGQGNSPLHF
cdr3_nt: TGTGCCAGCAGGGTAGGACAGGGGAATTCACCCCTCCACTTT

v_call: TRBV7-6
clone_size: NA
j_call: TRBJ2-7
d_call: TRBD1
cdr3_aa: CASSQGQGISYEQYF
cdr3_nt: TGTGCTAGCAGCCAGGGACAGGGGATCTCCTACGAGCAGTACTTC